The 19 T cell receptor beta chains below were found in one sample sequenced in a study of STAT5B mutations in CD4+ large granular lymphocyte leukemia. TCRdb keeps only in-frame clones here, not all; method: immunoSEQ multiplex PCR. Of about 30,000 clones detected, around three quarters appear once; the ten largest clones hold approximately 2%. The sequencing sample was made of CD4+ T cells from blood buffy coats. The origin of the receptors is a human donor in good health.

The chain joins TRBV28 to TRBJ2-4; the D gene could be TRBD1 or TRBD2 (5 bases each). Per the germline V gene, CDR1 is MDHEN and CDR2 is SYDVKM. The length of the CDR3 is 15 residues. The V end lost 7 bases, the J end lost 1 base, and 14 bases lay between the germline ends. The CDR3 bases are TGTGCCAGCACCCCAACAGAGGGGGCCAAAAACATTCAGTACTTC. Protein product: CASTPTEGAKNIQYF.

V and J are TRBV7-2 and TRBJ2-2, with D maybe TRBD1 (6 bases). V was trimmed by 6 bases and J by 6 bases, leaving 11 bases between them. The CDR3 has 13 amino acids. Germline V gene lookup returns CDR1 SGHTA and CDR2 FQGNSA. In nucleotides, the CDR3 is TGTGCCAGCAGAGAGACAGGCCCCGGGGAGCTGTTTTTT. Residues: CASRETGPGELFF.

In its sample, this clone is large. The chain joins TRBV18 to TRBJ1-6; no clear D. V lost 1 base and J lost 5, with 15 bases in between. Germline V lookup: CDR1 KGHSH, CDR2 LQKENI. The length of the CDR3 is 17 residues. CDR3 region: CASSPLPLGADNSPLHF. In nucleotides, the CDR3 is TGTGCCAGCTCACCACTACCCCTCGGCGCGGATAATTCACCCCTCCACTTT.

This clone was picked up a small number of times. The rearrangement uses TRBV30 and TRBJ2-2; no reliable D call. Trimming left V 3 bases short and J 7 bases short, with 9 bases between. CDR3 length equals 12 residues. CDR1 and CDR2 from the germline V gene are GTSNPN and SVGIG (reference sequence). Here the CDR3 reads CAWSLSHGELFF. In nucleotides, the CDR3 is TGTGCCTGGAGCCTAAGTCACGGGGAGCTGTTTTTT.

V usage is TRBV23-1 and J usage is TRBJ1-5; D is unresolved. TRBV23-1 is placed among ORFs of uncertain function. The CDR3 is 12 residues long. The ends were cut back, 4 bases at V and 4 bases at J, with 5 bases in the middle. CDR3 sequence: CASSPFNQPQHF. DNA of the CDR3: TGCGCCAGCAGTCCTTTTAATCAGCCCCAGCATTTT.

This clone was seen once. The chain couples TRBV7-2 to TRBJ1-2; 7 bases match TRBD1. CDR1 and CDR2 (germline): SGHTA, FQGNSA. J gave up 5 bases and V 1 base, and 7 bases lay outside the gene matches. This CDR3 comprises 15 residues. CDR3 protein: CASSLDPGGRYGYTF. In DNA, the CDR3 is TGTGCCAGCAGCTTAGATCCAGGGGGGAGATATGGCTACACCTTC.

The V call is TRBV2, the J call TRBJ2-7; D might be TRBD2 (6 bases). Germline CDR1 and CDR2: SNHLY and FYNNEI. Trimming stripped 7 bases from V and 3 bases from J, with 19 bases between. This CDR3 spans 15 amino acids. The CDR3 protein is CASNSRGGTGYEQYF. As DNA, the CDR3 is TGTGCCAGCAATTCAAGGGGCGGGACGGGCTACGAGCAGTACTTC.

This chain joins TRBV6-5 and TRBJ1-2; tentative D call: TRBD1 (6 bases). The V gene lost 6 bases and the J gene lost 2 bases, with 7 bases spanning the gap. The CDR3 extends over 12 amino acids. Germline CDR1 reads MNHEY; CDR2 reads SVGAGI. The CDR3 DNA reads TGTGCCAGCAGAACAGGGAACTATGGCTACACCTTC. This codes for CASRTGNYGYTF.

The chain joins TRBV6-1 to TRBJ2-2, with TRBD1 identical over 7 bases. J gave up 1 base and V 2 bases, and 10 bases lay outside the gene matches. The germline CDR1 and CDR2 sequences are MNHNS and SASEGT. The CDR3 contains 18 residues. The CDR3 DNA reads TGTGCCAGCAGTGAAAGGGGACAGATATTTCTGAACACCGGGGAGCTGTTTTTT. The encoded protein is CASSERGQIFLNTGELFF.

V gene TRBV19 combines with J gene TRBJ2-7; 7 bases match TRBD1. The CDR3 is 15 amino acids. The junction had 3 bases not matched to a gene; V was cut back by 1 base and J by 0 bases. Per germline, CDR1 LNHDA and CDR2 SQIVND (reference sequence). This CDR3 is CASSIVQGSSYEQYF. The CDR3 DNA follows: TGTGCCAGTAGTATAGTACAGGGGAGCTCCTACGAGCAGTACTTC.

The CDR3 loop is CASSLSGMGTIYF. The CDR3 DNA sequence: TGTGCCAGCAGCTTATCAGGGATGGGCACCATATATTTT. The chain employs TRBV7-2 and TRBJ1-3, with D possibly being TRBD1 (5 bases). Germline CDR1 reads SGHTA; CDR2 reads FQGNSA. The CDR3 runs to 13 residues. Trimming pared 2 bases from V and 9 bases from J, leaving 11 bases between.

The rearrangement links TRBV14 to TRBJ1-1, with D perhaps TRBD1 (5 bases). CDR3 size: 15 residues. Per germline, CDR1 SGHDN and CDR2 FVKESK. Trimming stripped 0 bases from V and 5 bases from J, with 13 bases between. The CDR3 spells CASSQDRVRGTEAFF. In DNA form, the CDR3 reads TGTGCCAGCAGCCAAGATCGGGTCCGGGGGACTGAAGCTTTCTTT. Variable domain in full (rest from reference TRBV14 and TRBJ1-1): EAGVTQFPSHSVIEKGQTVTLRCDPISGHDNLYWYRRVMGKEIKFLLHFVKESKQDESGMPNNRFLAERTGGTYSTLKVQPAELEDSGVYFCASSQDRVRGTEAFFGQGTRLTVV.

The rearrangement uses TRBV5-1 and TRBJ2-5, with D perhaps TRBD1 or TRBD2 (5 bases each). CDR1 SGHRS and CDR2 YFSETQ come from the germline V gene. Trimming removed 0 bases at V and 7 bases at J, with 22 bases between. This CDR3 is built from 17 residues. CDR3 loop: CASSLGAEGMPEVTQYF. Here the CDR3 DNA reads TGCGCCAGCAGCTTGGGGGCAGAGGGGATGCCCGAGGTGACCCAGTACTTC.

This clone was seen more than once but under ten times. The rearrangement uses TRBV5-1 and TRBJ2-1; D is unresolved. Germline V gene data show CDR1 as SGHRS and CDR2 as YFSETQ. The CDR3 runs 13 residues. V was shortened by 0 bases and J by 7 bases, with 8 bases between the two germline ends. The CDR3 is CASSLGDTNEQFF. CDR3 nucleotide sequence: TGCGCCAGCAGCTTGGGTGACACTAATGAGCAGTTCTTC.

This chain uses TRBV6-6 with TRBJ2-4; 7 bases align to TRBD1. CDR1 and CDR2 (germline): MNHNY, SVGAGI (reference sequence). The CDR3 runs 15 residues. V dropped 2 bases and J dropped 9; count of bases not matched to a gene: 10. CDR3 sequence reads: CASSYPGTEASIQYF. In nucleotides, the CDR3 is TGTGCCAGCAGTTACCCCGGGACAGAGGCCAGCATTCAGTACTTC.

This chain links TRBV7-8 with TRBJ2-3; D unclear. Germline CDR1 and CDR2: SGHVS and FQNEAQ. The CDR3 is 14 residues long. V was cut by 1 base and J by 6 bases, with 11 bases left in between. CDR3 coding DNA: TGTGCCAGCAGCTTAGTTAACATCCGTGATACGCAGTATTTT. This translates into CASSLVNIRDTQYF.

The rearrangement joins TRBV2 to TRBJ1-5, with no clear D. Germline values: CDR1 SNHLY, CDR2 FYNNEI. This CDR3 has 14 residues. Trimming removed 6 bases from V and 0 bases from J, with 9 bases in between. The chain's CDR3 is CASRNSNSNQPQHF. CDR3 nucleotide sequence: TGTGCCAGCAGGAACAGCAATAGCAATCAGCCCCAGCATTTT.

The genes are TRBV7-2 and TRBJ2-1; tentatively, D is TRBD2 (5 bases). This CDR3 spans 14 amino acids. Germline loops: CDR1 SGHTA, CDR2 FQGNSA. The ends were cut back, 3 bases at V and 6 bases at J, with 12 bases in the middle. This chain's CDR3 is CASSFGRGSNEQFF. CDR3 DNA: TGTGCCAGCAGCTTTGGTCGCGGGTCCAATGAGCAGTTCTTC.

The CDR3 region is CASSQGPGQGYNEQFF. For the CDR3, the DNA is TGTGCCAGCAGCCAAGGCCCGGGACAGGGGTACAATGAGCAGTTCTTC. This rearrangement joins TRBV4-2 to TRBJ2-1; TRBD1 aligns across 10 bases. The germline gives CDR1 LGHNA, CDR2 YNFKEQ. The V and J ends lost 1 base and 4 bases, in that order; junction bases with no gene match: 4. CDR3 length: 16 residues.